Presented here are 20 T cell receptor beta chains from one specimen sequenced in a study of PD-1 blockade in classical Hodgkin lymphoma. The protocol was immunoSEQ multiplex PCR, while the TCRdb copy is restricted to in-frame clones and leaves out a portion. The table includes more than 90,000 clones, roughly 76% detected once. No patient escaped relapse after autologous stem cell transplantation, and brentuximab vedotin exposure varied. Specimen: peripheral blood mononuclear cells (PBMCs), collected before the second cycle of nivolumab. The receptors here all came from a human donor with classical Hodgkin lymphoma.

The V gene is TRBV19, the J gene TRBJ2-7, with 13 bases matching TRBD2. V shed 5 bases and J 5 bases; nucleotides not matched to a gene: 9. Germline V lookup: CDR1 LNHDA, CDR2 SQIVND (reference sequence). This CDR3 contains 16 residues. The CDR3 loop is CASSPSGLAGDNEQYF. As DNA, the CDR3 is TGTGCCAGTAGTCCTTCCGGACTAGCGGGAGATAACGAGCAGTACTTC.

V usage is TRBV5-4 and J usage is TRBJ2-2, with TRBD1 as a possible D gene (5 bases). CDR3 length equals 13 residues. Germline V gene sequence: CDR1 SGHNT, CDR2 YYREEE (reference sequence). The V end was cut by 10 bases, the J end by 3 bases, with 13 bases between. CDR3 DNA: TGTGCCGGCGGCAGGGTCGACACCGGGGAGCTGTTTTTT. As protein: CAGGRVDTGELFF.

The chain recombines TRBV28 with TRBJ1-2, with D possibly TRBD1 on 5 matching bases. The CDR3 is 13 residues long. Germline CDR1 and CDR2: MDHEN and SYDVKM. V was clipped by 6 bases and J by 4 bases, with 12 bases between them. CDR3 in amino acids: CASRDWGGYGYTF. The CDR3 DNA reads TGTGCCAGCAGAGACTGGGGGGGCTATGGCTACACCTTC.

The chain joins TRBV11-2 to TRBJ2-7; no reliable D call. CDR3 length equals 12 residues. Deletions cut 5 bases from V and 2 bases from J, with 7 bases between. Germline CDR1 and CDR2: SGHAT and FQNNGV. The CDR3 sequence is CASSPSAYEQYF. The CDR3, as DNA: TGTGCCAGCAGCCCCTCAGCCTACGAGCAGTACTTC.

V usage is TRBV5-4 and J usage is TRBJ2-1; no clear D. The CDR3 has 13 residues. CDR1 is SGHNT and CDR2 is YYREEE in the germline V gene (reference sequence). Trimming stripped 4 bases from V and 5 bases from J, with 10 bases between. The CDR3 loop is CASSPEVHNEQFF. CDR3 nucleotide sequence: TGTGCCAGCAGCCCCGAGGTCCACAATGAGCAGTTCTTC.

The CDR3 coding sequence is TGTGCCAGCAGTCCTCCCGGACAGGTGCTTGGGGAGACCCAGTACTTC. This translates into CASSPPGQVLGETQYF. V usage is TRBV28 and J usage is TRBJ2-5; TRBD1 agrees at 7 bases. J was trimmed by 5 bases and V by 5 bases; bases with no gene match: 14. This CDR3 has 16 residues. Looked up from germline, CDR1 is MDHEN and CDR2 is SYDVKM.

This rearrangement joins TRBV5-1 to TRBJ2-7; D is possibly TRBD2 (6 bases). CDR3 size: 12 residues. Trimming took off 4 bases at V and 7 bases at J, with 12 bases between the two ends. Germline CDR1 and CDR2: SGHRS and YFSETQ. CDR3: CASSRDFWEQYF. CDR3 in DNA: TGCGCCAGCAGCCGGGACTTTTGGGAGCAGTACTTC.

The rearrangement joins TRBV7-8 to TRBJ2-3; 9 bases are shared with TRBD1. Germline lookup yields CDR1 SGHVS and CDR2 FQNEAQ. V lost 4 bases to trimming and J lost 6 bases; unmatched junction nucleotides: 11. The CDR3 is 16 amino acids. The CDR3 reads CASSYRRDRVGDTQYF. CDR3 sequence (DNA): TGTGCCAGCAGCTACCGCCGGGACAGGGTAGGGGATACGCAGTATTTT.

This chain joins TRBV5-1 and TRBJ2-5, with D possibly TRBD2 on 5 matching bases. CDR1 and CDR2 (germline): SGHRS, YFSETQ. There are 15 residues in the CDR3. The V gene lost 0 bases and the J gene lost 4 bases, with 13 bases spanning the gap. This CDR3 is CASSLVAGTRETQYF. The CDR3 region has the DNA TGCGCCAGCAGCTTGGTCGCGGGTACCCGAGAGACCCAGTACTTC.

The chain is built from TRBV19 and TRBJ2-7; 8 nucleotides match TRBD1. The CDR3 runs 13 residues. With V trimmed by 6 bases and J by 7 bases, 8 bases remained unmatched. Germline CDR1 LNHDA, CDR2 SQIVND (reference sequence). As DNA, the CDR3 is TGTGCCAGTAGCCAAAGGACAGGGTCAGAGCAGTACTTC. This codes for CASSQRTGSEQYF.

This clone occurred once. This chain uses TRBV10-3 with TRBJ2-7, with 9 bases fitting TRBD2. Unmatched junction bases numbered 4, after V lost 8 bases and J lost 2 bases. The CDR3 covers 13 residues. CDR1 and CDR2 from the germline V gene are ENHRY and SYGVKD. The CDR3 DNA is TGTGCCATCCGGACTAGCGATACCTACGAGCAGTACTTC. As protein: CAIRTSDTYEQYF.

The chain has TRBV11-1 and TRBJ2-7; 9 nucleotides line up with TRBD1. CDR1 and CDR2 (germline): SGHAT, FQDESV (reference sequence). The V segment lost 5 bases and the J segment 6 bases; nucleotides outside the gene matches: 11. There are 15 residues in the CDR3. CDR3 residues: CASSKDGTGLSEQYF. CDR3 coding DNA: TGTGCCAGCAGCAAGGACGGGACAGGGCTCTCCGAGCAGTACTTC.

This chain links TRBV28 with TRBJ2-7; TRBD2 aligns across 8 bases. The CDR3 length is 13 residues. Germline CDR1 MDHEN, CDR2 SYDVKM. Germline trimming cut 6 bases from V and 2 bases from J; bases unmatched to any gene: 3. This CDR3 is CASSPGGTYEQYF. In DNA form, the CDR3 reads TGTGCCAGCAGCCCGGGGGGGACCTACGAGCAGTACTTC. The whole variable domain, filled in from reference TRBV28 and TRBJ2-7, reads DVKVTQSSRYLVKRTGEKVFLECVQDMDHENMFWYRQDPGLGLRLIYFSYDVKMKEKGDIPEGYSVSREKKERFSLILESASTNQTSMYLCASSPGGTYEQYFGPGTRLTVT.

The rearrangement links TRBV7-2 to TRBJ2-7, with TRBD2 matching 10 bases. Per the germline V gene, CDR1 is SGHTA and CDR2 is FQGNSA. There are 16 residues in the CDR3. V lost 5 bases to trimming and J lost 6 bases; unmatched junction nucleotides: 13. This CDR3 is CASSRRSGRVIGEQYF. The CDR3 region has the DNA TGTGCCAGCAGCCGACGAAGCGGGAGGGTGATCGGCGAGCAGTACTTC.

The V and J genes are TRBV5-1 and TRBJ2-7, with TRBD2 identical over 7 bases. This CDR3 has 15 amino acids. Germline loops: CDR1 SGHRS, CDR2 YFSETQ. Unmatched junction bases numbered 8, after V lost 0 bases and J lost 5 bases. CDR3 sequence: CASSLGHGLDDEQYF. The CDR3, as DNA: TGCGCCAGCAGCTTGGGACACGGACTAGACGACGAGCAGTACTTC.

This clone was found a few times. The rearrangement uses TRBV28 and TRBJ1-1; D may be TRBD1 (6 bases). CDR1 and CDR2 from the germline V gene are MDHEN and SYDVKM. CDR3 length: 13 amino acids. The CDR3: CAGTGAGNTEAFF. In DNA, the CDR3 is TGTGCGGGAACGGGGGCCGGAAACACTGAAGCTTTCTTT.

This chain connects TRBV27 to TRBJ1-5, with TRBD1 matching over 7 bases. This CDR3 spans 13 amino acids. Germline CDR1 and CDR2: MNHEY and SMNVEV (reference sequence). J lost 11 bases, V lost 3 bases, and 7 bases had no gene match. CDR3 in DNA: TGTGCCAGCAGTTTTTCGGACAGGATGGCCCAGCATTTT. Translated: CASSFSDRMAQHF.

A single count supports this clone. This chain uses TRBV5-1 with TRBJ2-5; TRBD2 aligns across 8 bases. The germline gives CDR1 SGHRS, CDR2 YFSETQ. The CDR3 extends over 14 amino acids. V gave up 2 bases and J gave up 1 base; unmatched junction bases: 1. The CDR3 DNA sequence: TGCGCCAGCAGCTTTAGCGGGATCCAAGAGACCCAGTACTTC. Its translation: CASSFSGIQETQYF. Together with reference TRBV5-1 and TRBJ2-5, the CDR3 gives the full variable domain: KAGVTQTPRYLIKTRGQQVTLSCSPISGHRSVSWYQQTPGQGLQFLFEYFSETQRNKGNFPGRFSGRQFSNSRSEMNVSTLELGDSALYLCASSFSGIQETQYFGPGTRLLVL.

This clone was seen ten or more times. This rearrangement joins TRBV7-9 to TRBJ1-1; tentative D call: TRBD1 (6 bases). V lost 1 base, J lost 4 bases, and 16 bases lay in between. This CDR3 spans 16 amino acids. Germline V lookup: CDR1 SEHNR, CDR2 FQNEAQ (reference sequence). DNA for the CDR3: TGTGCCAGCAGCTTAGGTGTCGAGGGGGGTATCACTGAAGCTTTCTTT. Translated: CASSLGVEGGITEAFF.

V is TRBV11-3 and J is TRBJ2-1; 9 positions agree with TRBD2. The junction had 3 bases not matched to a gene; V was cut back by 5 bases and J by 10 bases. The CDR3 is 12 amino acids. Germline V CDR1 and CDR2: SGHNT, YENEEA. For the CDR3, the DNA is TGTGCCAGCAGCCCCGCGGGGGGGGAGCAGTTCTTC. Translating it yields CASSPAGGEQFF.